The present entry profiles one TCR beta chain with its context. Its antigen is undetermined. These data originate in a study of cytomegalovirus exposure and HLA in healthy donors. Study-wide findings and caveats: TCR beta chain V- and J-gene trimming was linked, in a later analysis, to a missense variant in DCLRE1C.

Primers for the PCR totalled 60 Vbeta and 13 Jbeta. Only in-frame clones appear in the TCRdb table, and some are missing; sequencing was by immunoSEQ multiplex PCR. The sample has around 200,000 clones, around 83% seen once. J was trimmed by 7 bases and V by 6 bases; bases with no gene match: 6. Germline V gives CDR1 KGHSH, CDR2 LQKENI. The CDR3 consists of 14 residues. This clonotype was sampled from a woman between 45 and 60 years old in good health and CMV-seropositive. The chain links TRBV18 to TRBJ1-6; TRBD1 matches 7 bases. The sequenced material came from PBMCs. CDR3 nucleotides: TGTGCCAGCTCCCGTACAGGGGAGAATTCACCCCTCCACTTT. Translation gives CASSRTGENSPLHF.